This record covers a single T cell receptor (beta chain). The data derive from a study of identical twins. Germline V gene data show CDR1 as MNHEY and CDR2 as SMNVEV (reference sequence). The V segment lost 5 bases and the J segment 0 bases; nucleotides outside the gene matches: 8. CDR3 length: 17 residues. TCRdb called the 5' RACE reads again in MiXCR, with one record for every CDR3 protein. The sample lists some 440,000 distinct CDR3 sequences; roughly 24% were seen once. This same sample was also part of a study on T cells expressing NK-cell markers.

This receptor was obtained from a woman aged 18-29 years in good health. The sequenced sample was CD4+ T cells sorted from blood. The rearrangement links TRBV27 to TRBJ2-2; TRBD2 aligns across 8 bases. Written as DNA, the CDR3 is TGTGCCAGCAGTAAATGGGCGGGGGGCGCGAACACCGGGGAGCTGTTTTTT. Amino acids: CASSKWAGGANTGELFF.